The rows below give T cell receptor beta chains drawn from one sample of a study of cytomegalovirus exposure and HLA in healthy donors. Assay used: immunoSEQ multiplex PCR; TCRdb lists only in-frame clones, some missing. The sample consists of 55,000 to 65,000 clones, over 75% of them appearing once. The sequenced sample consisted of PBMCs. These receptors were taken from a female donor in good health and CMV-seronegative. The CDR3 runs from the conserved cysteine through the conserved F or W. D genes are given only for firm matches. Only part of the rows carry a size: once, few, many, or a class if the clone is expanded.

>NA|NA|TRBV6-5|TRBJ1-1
TGTGCCAGCTCCCAACGGGGATACACTGAAGCTTTCTTT
CASSQRGYTEAFF
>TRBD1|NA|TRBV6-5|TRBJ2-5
TGTGCCAGCAGTTACTCGATAGGGGGCAGCGAGACCCAGTACTTC
CASSYSIGGSETQYF
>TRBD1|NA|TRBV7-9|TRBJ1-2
TGTGCCAGCAGCTCGGGACAGGGCCACTATGGCTACACCTTC
CASSSGQGHYGYTF
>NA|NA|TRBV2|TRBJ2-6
TGTGCCAGCAGCTACTCAACCACAGGCTCTGGGGCCAACGTCCTGACTTTC
CASSYSTTGSGANVLTF
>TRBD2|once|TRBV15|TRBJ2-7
TGTGCCACCAGCAGAGATCCTAGCGGGAGATACGAGCAGTACTTC
CATSRDPSGRYEQYF
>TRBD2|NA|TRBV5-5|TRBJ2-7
TGTGCCAGCAGCTTTCGGACTAGCGGGTTCTACGAGCAGTACTTC
CASSFRTSGFYEQYF
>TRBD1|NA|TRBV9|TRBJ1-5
TGTGCCAGCAGCCAAAGACGGACAGGGGGGTTTCAGCCCCAGCATTTT
CASSQRRTGGFQPQHF
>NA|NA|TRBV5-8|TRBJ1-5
TGTGCCAGCACCAGAAGACAGGCAGCACAGCCCCAGCATTTT
CASTRRQAAQPQHF
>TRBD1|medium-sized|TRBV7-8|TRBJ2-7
TGTGCCAGCAGCCCAAGACAGGGCCCGGCCTACGAGCAGTACTTC
CASSPRQGPAYEQYF
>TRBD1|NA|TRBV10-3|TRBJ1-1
TGTGCCATCAGTGAGTCTGGCAGGGGGAGTGAAGCTTTCTTT
CAISESGRGSEAFF
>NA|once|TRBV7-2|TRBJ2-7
TGTGCCAGCAGCTTAGCGGGAGGTGACTCCTACGAGCAGTACTTC
CASSLAGGDSYEQYF
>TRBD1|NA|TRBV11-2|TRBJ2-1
TGTGCCAGCAGCTCGGGACAGGGGCTGGGATACAATGAGCAGTTCTTC
CASSSGQGLGYNEQFF
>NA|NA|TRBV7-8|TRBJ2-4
TGTGCCAGCAGTTCTACTCTCTCCCTCCCGAACATTCAGTACTTC
CASSSTLSLPNIQYF
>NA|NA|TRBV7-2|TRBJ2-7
TGTGCCAGCAGCTCCATTATGACAGGTTCGTCCTACGAGCAGTACTTC
CASSSIMTGSSYEQYF
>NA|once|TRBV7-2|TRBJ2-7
TGTGCCAGCAGCACCTATACAGGGTCCCGCGAGCAGTACTTC
CASSTYTGSREQYF
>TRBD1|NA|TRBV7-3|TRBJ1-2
TGTGCCAGCAGCGCACCCGGGACAGAAAATGGCTACACCTTC
CASSAPGTENGYTF
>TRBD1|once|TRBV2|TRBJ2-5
TGTGCCGGAGGGTACCTCGGACAGGGGTTTGAGACCCAGTACTTC
CAGGYLGQGFETQYF
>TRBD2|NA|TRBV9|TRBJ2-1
TGTGCCAGCAGCGTAGGATTGTCTAGCGGGGGAGGCAATGAGCAGTTCTTC
CASSVGLSSGGGNEQFF
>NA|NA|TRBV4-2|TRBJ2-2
TGTGCCAGCAGCCAAAGGGGTCCTAGTACGTCCGGGGAGCTGTTTTTT
CASSQRGPSTSGELFF
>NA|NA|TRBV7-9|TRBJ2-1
TGTGCCAGCAGCTCGTCGGGGGTAAACAATGAGCAGTTCTTC
CASSSSGVNNEQFF
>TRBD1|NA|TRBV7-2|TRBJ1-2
TGTGCCAGCAGCTCGGGGACAGGGGATTATGGCTACACCTTC
CASSSGTGDYGYTF
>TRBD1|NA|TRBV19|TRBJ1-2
TGTGCCAGTAGGCCCGGGACAGGGCGGAACTATGGCTACACCTTC
CASRPGTGRNYGYTF
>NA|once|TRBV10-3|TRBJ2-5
TGTGCCATCAGTGTCGCCACCCGCGGGACCCAGTACTTC
CAISVATRGTQYF
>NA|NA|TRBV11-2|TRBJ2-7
TGTGCCAGCAGCACGAACAGGGGACTCTACGAGCAGTACTTC
CASSTNRGLYEQYF
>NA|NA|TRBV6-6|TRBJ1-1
TGTGCCAACAGTTACCGGAGGGACACTGAAGCTTTCTTT
CANSYRRDTEAFF
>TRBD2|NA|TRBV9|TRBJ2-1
TGTGCCAGCAGCCGACTAGCGGACCACTCCTACAATGAGCAGTTCTTC
CASSRLADHSYNEQFF
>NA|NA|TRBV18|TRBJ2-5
TGTGCCAGCTCATGGAGCGCAGAGACCCAGTACTTC
CASSWSAETQYF
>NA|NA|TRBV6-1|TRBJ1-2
TGTGCCAGCAGTGAAGCGCGGGCGGCATATGGCTACACCTTC
CASSEARAAYGYTF
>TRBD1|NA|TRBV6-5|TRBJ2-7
TGTGCCAGCAGTTACTCGACAGGGGTGTACGAGCAGTACTTC
CASSYSTGVYEQYF
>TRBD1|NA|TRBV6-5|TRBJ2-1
TGTGCCAGCAGTTACTCACCAGGGGGCAGCGAGCAGTTCTTC
CASSYSPGGSEQFF
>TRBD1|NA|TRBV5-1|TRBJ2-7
TGCGCCAGCAGCTTGTTGACAGGGGACTCCTACGAGCAGTACTTC
CASSLLTGDSYEQYF
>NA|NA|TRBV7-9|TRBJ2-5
TGTGCCAGCAGCTTAGGGGCAGGGGAACGTGGCCAGTACTTC
CASSLGAGERGQYF
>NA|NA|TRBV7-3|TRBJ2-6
TGTGCCAGCGGCCCCGGGGGAGCTGGGGCCAACGGCCTGACTTTC
CASGPGGAGANGLTF
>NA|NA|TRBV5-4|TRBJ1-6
TGTGCCAGCAGCTCCGGTGCCAGGGGCAATTCACCCCTCCACTTT
CASSSGARGNSPLHF
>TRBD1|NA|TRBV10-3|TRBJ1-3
TGTGCCATCAGTGAAGATGGCAGGGGGCTAAACACCATATATTTT
CAISEDGRGLNTIYF
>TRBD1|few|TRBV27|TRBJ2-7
TGTGCCAGCAATACCATCACTTCCACGGGACAGAATATCTACGAGCAGTACTTC
CASNTITSTGQNIYEQYF
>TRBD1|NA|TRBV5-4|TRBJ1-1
TGTGCCAGCAGCTTGACAGGGGGCACTGAAGCTTTCTTT
CASSLTGGTEAFF
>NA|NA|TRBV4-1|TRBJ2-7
TGCGCCAGCAGCCAAGACGGTGCGGGGACCTACGAGCAGTACTTC
CASSQDGAGTYEQYF
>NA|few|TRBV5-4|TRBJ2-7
TGTGCCAGCAGCCTCCTGACAGGTATATACGAGCAGTACTTC
CASSLLTGIYEQYF
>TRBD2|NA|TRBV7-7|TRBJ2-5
TGTGCTAGCAGCTTAGGAGCGGGGGCGGGGGAGACCCAGTACTTC
CASSLGAGAGETQYF
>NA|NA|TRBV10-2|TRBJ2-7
TGCGCCAGCTCCCCCCCAACCTACGAGCAGTACTTC
CASSPPTYEQYF
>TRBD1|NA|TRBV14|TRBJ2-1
TGTGCCAGCAGCCAGGGACAGGCATCCCTAGATGAGCAGTTCTTC
CASSQGQASLDEQFF
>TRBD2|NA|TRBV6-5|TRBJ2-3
TGTGCCAGCAGGGGCGGCGGGGGGAACACAGATACGCAGTATTTT
CASRGGGGNTDTQYF
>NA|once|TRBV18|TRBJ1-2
TGTGCCAGCTCCCAGACTGAAAACTATGGCTACACCTTC
CASSQTENYGYTF
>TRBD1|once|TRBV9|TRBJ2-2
TGTGCCAGCAGCGCCCTAACAGGACAGGGGCAAGGGAGGACCGGGGAGCTGTTTTTT
CASSALTGQGQGRTGELFF
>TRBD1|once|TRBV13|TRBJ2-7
TGTGCCAGCAGCTTTGTAGGACAGGGGAAAGGGGACGAGCAGTACTTC
CASSFVGQGKGDEQYF